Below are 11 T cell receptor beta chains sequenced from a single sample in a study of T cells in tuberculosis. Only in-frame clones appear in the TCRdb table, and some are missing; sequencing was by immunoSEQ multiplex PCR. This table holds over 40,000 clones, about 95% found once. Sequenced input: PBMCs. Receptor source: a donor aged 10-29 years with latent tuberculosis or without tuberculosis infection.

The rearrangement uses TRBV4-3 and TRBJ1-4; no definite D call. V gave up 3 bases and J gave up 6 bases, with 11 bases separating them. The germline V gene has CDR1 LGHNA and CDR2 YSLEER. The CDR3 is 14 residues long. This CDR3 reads CASSHGGRDEKLFF. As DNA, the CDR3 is TGCGCCAGCAGCCACGGAGGACGAGATGAAAAACTGTTTTTT.

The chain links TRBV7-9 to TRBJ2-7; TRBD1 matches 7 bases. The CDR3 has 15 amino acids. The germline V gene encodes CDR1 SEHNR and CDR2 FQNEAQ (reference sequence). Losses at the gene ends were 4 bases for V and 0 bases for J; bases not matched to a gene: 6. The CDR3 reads CASSSGQKGSYEQYF. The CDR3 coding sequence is TGTGCCAGCAGCTCGGGACAGAAGGGCTCCTACGAGCAGTACTTC.

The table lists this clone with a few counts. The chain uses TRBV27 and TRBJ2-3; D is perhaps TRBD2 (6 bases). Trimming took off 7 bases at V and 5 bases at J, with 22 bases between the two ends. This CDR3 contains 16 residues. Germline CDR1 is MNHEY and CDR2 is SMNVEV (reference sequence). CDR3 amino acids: CASNEMISGGEDTQYF. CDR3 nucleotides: TGTGCCAGCAACGAAATGATCTCCGGGGGTGAAGATACGCAGTATTTT.

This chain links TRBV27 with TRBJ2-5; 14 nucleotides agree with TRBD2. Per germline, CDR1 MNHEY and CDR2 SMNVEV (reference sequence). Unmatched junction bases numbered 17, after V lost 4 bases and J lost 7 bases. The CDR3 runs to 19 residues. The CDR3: CASSSQTAGTSGGAGTQYF. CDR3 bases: TGTGCCAGCAGTTCTCAAACTGCCGGGACTAGCGGGGGAGCAGGGACCCAGTACTTC.

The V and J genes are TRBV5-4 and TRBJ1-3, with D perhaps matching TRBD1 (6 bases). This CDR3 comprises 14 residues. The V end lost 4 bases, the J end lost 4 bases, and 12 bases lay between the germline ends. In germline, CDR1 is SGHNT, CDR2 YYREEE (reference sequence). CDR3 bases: TGTGCCAGCAGCCCGGCGGACAGAGGAAACACCATATATTTT. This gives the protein CASSPADRGNTIYF.

In DNA, the CDR3 is TGCAGCACGGGACAGGCTGAAATGAACACTGAAGCTTTCTTT. Amino acids: CSTGQAEMNTEAFF. V gene TRBV29-1 combines with J gene TRBJ1-1, with 8 nucleotides matching TRBD1. The germline V gene has CDR1 SQVTM and CDR2 ANQGSEA. V shed 8 bases and J 0 bases; nucleotides not matched to a gene: 8. The CDR3 has 14 residues.

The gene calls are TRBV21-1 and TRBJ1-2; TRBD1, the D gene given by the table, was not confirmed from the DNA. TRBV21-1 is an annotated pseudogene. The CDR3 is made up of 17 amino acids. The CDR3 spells CASRLDSNNLYNYGYTF. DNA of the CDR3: TGTGCCAGCAGGCTTGACAGTAACAACTTATATAACTATGGCTACACCTTC.

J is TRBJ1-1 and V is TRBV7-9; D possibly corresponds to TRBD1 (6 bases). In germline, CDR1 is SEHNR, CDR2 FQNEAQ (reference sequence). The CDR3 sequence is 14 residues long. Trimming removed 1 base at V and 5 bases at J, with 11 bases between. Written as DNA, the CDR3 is TGTGCCAGCAGCTTAGAAGGTCAGGGGACTGAAGCTTTCTTT. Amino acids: CASSLEGQGTEAFF. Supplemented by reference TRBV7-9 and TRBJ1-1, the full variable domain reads DTGVSQNPRHKITKRGQNVTFRCDPISEHNRLYWYRQTLGQGPEFLTYFQNEAQLEKSRLLSDRFSAERPKGSFSTLEIQRTEQGDSAMYLCASSLEGQGTEAFFGQGTRLTVV.

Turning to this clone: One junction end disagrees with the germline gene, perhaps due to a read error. The CDR3 reads CASSLGGASNNSPLHF. DNA for the CDR3: TGTGCCAGCAGCCTCGGTGGGGCCTCCAATAATTCACCCCTCCACTTT. This rearrangement joins TRBV7-2 to TRBJ1-6; D is perhaps TRBD1 (5 bases). The CDR3 totals 16 residues. The germline V gene encodes CDR1 SGHTA and CDR2 FQGNSA.

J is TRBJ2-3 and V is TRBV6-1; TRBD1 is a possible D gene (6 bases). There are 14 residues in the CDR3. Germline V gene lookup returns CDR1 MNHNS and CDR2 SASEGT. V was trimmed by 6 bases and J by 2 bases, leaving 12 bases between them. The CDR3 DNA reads TGTGCCAGCAGGGCTACAGGGACCACAGATACGCAGTATTTT. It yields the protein CASRATGTTDTQYF.

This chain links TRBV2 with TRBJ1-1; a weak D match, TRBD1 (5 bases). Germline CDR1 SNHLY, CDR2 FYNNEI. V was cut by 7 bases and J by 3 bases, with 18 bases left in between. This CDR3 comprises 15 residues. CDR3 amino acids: CASTEPGVLDTEAFF. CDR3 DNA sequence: TGTGCCAGCACCGAACCGGGGGTGCTGGACACTGAAGCTTTCTTT.